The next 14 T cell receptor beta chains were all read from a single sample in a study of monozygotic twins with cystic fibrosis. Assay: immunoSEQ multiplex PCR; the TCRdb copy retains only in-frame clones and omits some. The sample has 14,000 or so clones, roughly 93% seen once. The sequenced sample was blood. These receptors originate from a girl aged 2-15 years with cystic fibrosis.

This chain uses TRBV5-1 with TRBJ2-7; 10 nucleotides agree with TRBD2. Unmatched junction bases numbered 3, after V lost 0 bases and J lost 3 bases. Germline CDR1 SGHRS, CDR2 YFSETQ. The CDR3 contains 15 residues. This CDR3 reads CASSLVASGGYEQYF. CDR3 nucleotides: TGCGCCAGCAGCTTGGTAGCTAGCGGGGGCTACGAGCAGTACTTC.

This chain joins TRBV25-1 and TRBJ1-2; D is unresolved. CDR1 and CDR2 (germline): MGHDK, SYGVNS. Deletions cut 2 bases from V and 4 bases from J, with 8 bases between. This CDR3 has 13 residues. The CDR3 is CASSEHAAYGYTF. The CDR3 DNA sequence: TGTGCCAGCAGTGAACATGCGGCCTATGGCTACACCTTC.

The CDR3 bases are TGCGCCAGCAGCGTACAGGGTTCGGGAGATACGCAGTATTTT. This translates into CASSVQGSGDTQYF. The rearrangement joins TRBV5-1 to TRBJ2-3; D is possibly TRBD1 (6 bases). Trimming removed 4 bases at V and 5 bases at J, with 14 bases between. Germline-derived CDR1 and CDR2 are SGHRS and YFSETQ. The CDR3 loop spans 14 amino acids.

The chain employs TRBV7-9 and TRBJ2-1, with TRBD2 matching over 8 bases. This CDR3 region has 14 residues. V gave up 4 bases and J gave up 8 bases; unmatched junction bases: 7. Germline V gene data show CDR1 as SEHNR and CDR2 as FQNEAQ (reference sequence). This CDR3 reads CASSWSGRWDEQFF. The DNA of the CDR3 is TGTGCCAGCAGCTGGAGCGGGAGATGGGATGAGCAGTTCTTC.

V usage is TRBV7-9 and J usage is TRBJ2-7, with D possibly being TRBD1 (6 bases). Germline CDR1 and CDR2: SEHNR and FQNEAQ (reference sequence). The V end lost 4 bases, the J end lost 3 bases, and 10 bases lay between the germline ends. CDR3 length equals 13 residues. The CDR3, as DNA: TGTGCCAGCAGCTCGGGACACTACTACGAGCAGTACTTC. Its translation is CASSSGHYYEQYF.

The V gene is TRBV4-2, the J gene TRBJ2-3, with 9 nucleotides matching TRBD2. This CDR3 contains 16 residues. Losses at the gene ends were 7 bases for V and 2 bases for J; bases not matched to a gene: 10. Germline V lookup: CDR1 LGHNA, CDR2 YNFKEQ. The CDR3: CASTLAGREDTDTQYF. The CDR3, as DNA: TGTGCCAGCACCCTAGCGGGGCGGGAGGACACAGATACGCAGTATTTT.

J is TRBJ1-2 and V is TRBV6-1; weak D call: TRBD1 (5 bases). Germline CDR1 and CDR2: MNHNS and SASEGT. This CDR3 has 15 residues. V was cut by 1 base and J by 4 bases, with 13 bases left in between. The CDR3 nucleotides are TGTGCCAGCAGTGAAGTGGGGCAGGGTGCCTATGGCTACACCTTC. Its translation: CASSEVGQGAYGYTF.

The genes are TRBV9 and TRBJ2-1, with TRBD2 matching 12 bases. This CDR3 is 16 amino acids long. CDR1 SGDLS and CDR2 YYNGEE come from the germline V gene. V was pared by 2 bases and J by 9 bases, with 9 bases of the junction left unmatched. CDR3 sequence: CASSVSSGRAMTEQFF. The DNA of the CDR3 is TGTGCCAGCAGCGTTTCTAGCGGGAGGGCCATGACTGAGCAGTTCTTC.

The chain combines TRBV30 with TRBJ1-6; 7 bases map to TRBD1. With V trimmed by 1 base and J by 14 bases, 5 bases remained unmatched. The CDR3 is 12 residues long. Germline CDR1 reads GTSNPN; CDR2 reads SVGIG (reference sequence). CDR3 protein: CAWSAGGPTLHF. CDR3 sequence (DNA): TGTGCCTGGAGTGCAGGGGGTCCAACCCTCCACTTT.

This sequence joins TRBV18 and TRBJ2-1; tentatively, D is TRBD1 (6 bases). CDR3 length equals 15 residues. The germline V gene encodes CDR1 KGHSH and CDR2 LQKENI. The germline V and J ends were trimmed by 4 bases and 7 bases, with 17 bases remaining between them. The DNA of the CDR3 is TGTGCCAGCTCACTGGACAGATCTTCACGGAATGAGCAGTTCTTC. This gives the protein CASSLDRSSRNEQFF.

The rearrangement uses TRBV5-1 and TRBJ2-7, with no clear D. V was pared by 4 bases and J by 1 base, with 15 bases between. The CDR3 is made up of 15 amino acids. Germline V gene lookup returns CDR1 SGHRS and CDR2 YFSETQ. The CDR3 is CASSPRVGTSYEQYF. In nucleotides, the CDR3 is TGCGCCAGCAGCCCCCGGGTCGGAACTTCCTACGAGCAGTACTTC.

In nucleotides, the CDR3 is TGTGCCTGTAGCGGGAGCTCCTACAATGAGCAGTTCTTC. Protein product: CACSGSSYNEQFF. This rearrangement joins TRBV30 to TRBJ2-1; 9 bases map to TRBD2. Germline values: CDR1 GTSNPN, CDR2 SVGIG (reference sequence). This CDR3 contains 13 residues. The ends lost 6 bases at V and 0 bases at J; junction bases unmatched: 0.

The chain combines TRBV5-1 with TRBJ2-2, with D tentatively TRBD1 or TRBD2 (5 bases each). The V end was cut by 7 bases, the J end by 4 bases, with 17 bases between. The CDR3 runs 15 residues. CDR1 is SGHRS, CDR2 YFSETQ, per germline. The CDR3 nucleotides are TGCGCCAGCGCGCCAGTCGGGGCGGCCACCGGGGAGCTGTTTTTT. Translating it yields CASAPVGAATGELFF.

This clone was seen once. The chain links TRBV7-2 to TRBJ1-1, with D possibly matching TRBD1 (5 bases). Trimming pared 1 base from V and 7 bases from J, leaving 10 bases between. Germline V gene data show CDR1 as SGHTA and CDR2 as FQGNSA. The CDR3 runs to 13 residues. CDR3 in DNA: TGTGCCAGCAGCTTAGGCAGGGAGGGTGAAGCTTTCTTT. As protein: CASSLGREGEAFF.